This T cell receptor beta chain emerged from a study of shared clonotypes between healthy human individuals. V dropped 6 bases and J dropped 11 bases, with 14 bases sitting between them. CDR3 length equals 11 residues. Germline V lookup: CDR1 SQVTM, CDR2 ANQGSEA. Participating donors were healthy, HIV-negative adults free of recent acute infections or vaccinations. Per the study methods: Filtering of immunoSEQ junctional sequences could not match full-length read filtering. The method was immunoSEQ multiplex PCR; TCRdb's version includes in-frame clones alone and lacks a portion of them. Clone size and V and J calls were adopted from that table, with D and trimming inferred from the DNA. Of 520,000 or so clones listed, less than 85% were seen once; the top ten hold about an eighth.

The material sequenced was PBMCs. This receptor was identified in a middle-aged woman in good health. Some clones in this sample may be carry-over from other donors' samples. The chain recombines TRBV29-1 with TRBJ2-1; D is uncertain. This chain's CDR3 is CSVTLHPQQFF. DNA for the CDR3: TGCAGCGTCACCTTGCATCCTCAGCAGTTCTTC.